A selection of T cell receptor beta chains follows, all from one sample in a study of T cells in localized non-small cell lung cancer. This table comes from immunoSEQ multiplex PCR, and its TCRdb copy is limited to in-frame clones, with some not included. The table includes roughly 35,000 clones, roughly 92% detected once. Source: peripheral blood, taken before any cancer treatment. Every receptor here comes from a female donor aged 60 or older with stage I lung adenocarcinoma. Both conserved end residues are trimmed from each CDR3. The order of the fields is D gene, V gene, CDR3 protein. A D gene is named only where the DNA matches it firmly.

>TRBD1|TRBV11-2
ASSPTGVDYGYT
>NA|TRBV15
ATSIRYGQETQY
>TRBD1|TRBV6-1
ASNPDRGYTEAF
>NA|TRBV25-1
ASSGILMNTEAF
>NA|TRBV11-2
ASSLAPGTEAF
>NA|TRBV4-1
ASSQGRGNTGELF
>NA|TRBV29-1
SVEGAGDYGYT
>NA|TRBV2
ASRKEDFNQPQH
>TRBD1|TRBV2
ASRWDRDTNSPLH
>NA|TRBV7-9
ASSPQDTNTGELF
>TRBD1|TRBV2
ASSGGGPLTEAF
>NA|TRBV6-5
ASSYSRNTEAF
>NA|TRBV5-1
ASSPAGDFNYGYT
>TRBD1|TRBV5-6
ASSLRRFPGQGAKNIQY
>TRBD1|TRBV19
ASSMGYQGAVYGYT
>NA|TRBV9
ASSVVEGEKLF
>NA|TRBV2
ASSGTDLYSNQPQH
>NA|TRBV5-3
ARSLDRVAEAF
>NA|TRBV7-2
ASSLEGNTEAF
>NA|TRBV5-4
ASSLDLVATNEKLF
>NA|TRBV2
ASSDGQNRVFEKLF
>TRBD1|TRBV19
ASSIPGQGAFGYT
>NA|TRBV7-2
ASSLGGGGVRAF
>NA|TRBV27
ASSYRQTNREAF
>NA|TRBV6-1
ASSESGQDFNIQY
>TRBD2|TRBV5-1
ASSSGRTSGGLSATGELF
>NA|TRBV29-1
SVDGDRGGFYGYT
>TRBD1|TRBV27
ASSSTGAPGYT
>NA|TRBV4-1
ASSQVPRQPNEKLF
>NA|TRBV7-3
ASSLAGRSNSPLH
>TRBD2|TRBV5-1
ASSEIGQGGKFGNEQF
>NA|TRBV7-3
ASSSLSTGTEQF
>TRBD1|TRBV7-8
ASSQNLGGRTGIYYGYT